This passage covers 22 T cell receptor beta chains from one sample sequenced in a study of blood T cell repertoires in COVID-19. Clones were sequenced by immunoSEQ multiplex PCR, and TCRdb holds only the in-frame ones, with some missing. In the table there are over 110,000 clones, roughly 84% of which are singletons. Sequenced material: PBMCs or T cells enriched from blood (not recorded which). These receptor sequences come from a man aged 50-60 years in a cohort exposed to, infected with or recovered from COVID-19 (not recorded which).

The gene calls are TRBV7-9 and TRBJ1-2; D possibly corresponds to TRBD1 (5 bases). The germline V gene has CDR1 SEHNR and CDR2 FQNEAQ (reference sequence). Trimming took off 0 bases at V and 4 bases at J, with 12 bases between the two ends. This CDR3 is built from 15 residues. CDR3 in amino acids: CASSLAGTGVYGYTF. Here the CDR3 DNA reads TGTGCCAGCAGCTTAGCCGGGACGGGAGTCTATGGCTACACCTTC. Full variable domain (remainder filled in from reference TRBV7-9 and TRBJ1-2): DTGVSQNPRHKITKRGQNVTFRCDPISEHNRLYWYRQTLGQGPEFLTYFQNEAQLEKSRLLSDRFSAERPKGSFSTLEIQRTEQGDSAMYLCASSLAGTGVYGYTFGSGTRLTVV.

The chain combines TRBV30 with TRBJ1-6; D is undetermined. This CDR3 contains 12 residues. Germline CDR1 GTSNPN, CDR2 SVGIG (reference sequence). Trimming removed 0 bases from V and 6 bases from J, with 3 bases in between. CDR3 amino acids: CAWSVFNSPLHF. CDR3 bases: TGTGCCTGGAGTGTCTTTAATTCACCCCTCCACTTT.

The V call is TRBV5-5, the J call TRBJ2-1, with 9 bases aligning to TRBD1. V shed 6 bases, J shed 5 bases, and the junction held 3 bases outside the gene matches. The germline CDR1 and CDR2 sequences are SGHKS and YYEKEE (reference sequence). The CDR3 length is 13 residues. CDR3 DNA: TGTGCCAGCAAGGGACAGGGCAACAATGAGCAGTTCTTC. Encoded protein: CASKGQGNNEQFF. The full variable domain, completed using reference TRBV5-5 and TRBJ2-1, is DAGVTQSPTHLIKTRGQQVTLRCSPISGHKSVSWYQQVLGQGPQFIFQYYEKEERGRGNFPDRFSARQFPNYSSELNVNALLLGDSALYLCASKGQGNNEQFFGPGTRLTVL.

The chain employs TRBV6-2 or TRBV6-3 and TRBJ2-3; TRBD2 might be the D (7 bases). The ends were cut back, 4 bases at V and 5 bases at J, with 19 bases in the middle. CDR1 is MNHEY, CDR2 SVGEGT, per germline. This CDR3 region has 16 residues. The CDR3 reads CASSSNPGGSKDTQYF. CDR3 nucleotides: TGTGCCAGCAGTTCAAATCCGGGGGGCTCTAAAGATACGCAGTATTTT.

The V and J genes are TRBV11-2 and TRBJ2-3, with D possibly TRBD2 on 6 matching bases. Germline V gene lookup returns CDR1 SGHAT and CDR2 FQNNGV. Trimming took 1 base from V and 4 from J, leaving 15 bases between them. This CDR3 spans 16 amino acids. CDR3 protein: CASSLVIGTAADTQYF. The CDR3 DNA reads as TGTGCCAGCAGCTTAGTTATTGGGACTGCGGCAGATACGCAGTATTTT.

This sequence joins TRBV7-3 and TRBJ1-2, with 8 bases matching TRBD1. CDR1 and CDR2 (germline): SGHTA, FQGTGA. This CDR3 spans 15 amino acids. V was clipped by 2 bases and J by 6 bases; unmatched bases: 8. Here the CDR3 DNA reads TGTGCCAGCAGCTTATTCCCGGACAGGGTTGATGGCTACACCTTC. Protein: CASSLFPDRVDGYTF.

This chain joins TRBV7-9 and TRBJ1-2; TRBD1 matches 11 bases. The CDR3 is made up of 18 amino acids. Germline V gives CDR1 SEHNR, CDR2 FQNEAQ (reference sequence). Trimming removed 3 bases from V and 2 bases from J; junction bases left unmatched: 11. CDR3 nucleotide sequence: TGTGCCAGCAGCTTTAATCCCGGGACAGGGGGTGTGAACTATGGCTACACCTTC. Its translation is CASSFNPGTGGVNYGYTF.

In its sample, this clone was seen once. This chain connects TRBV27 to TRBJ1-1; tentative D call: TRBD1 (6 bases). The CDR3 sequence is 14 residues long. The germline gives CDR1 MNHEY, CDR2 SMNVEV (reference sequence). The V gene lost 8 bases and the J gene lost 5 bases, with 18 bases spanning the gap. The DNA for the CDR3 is TGTGCCAGCGCTCTACAGGGCCCGAGGACTGAAGCTTTCTTT. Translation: CASALQGPRTEAFF.

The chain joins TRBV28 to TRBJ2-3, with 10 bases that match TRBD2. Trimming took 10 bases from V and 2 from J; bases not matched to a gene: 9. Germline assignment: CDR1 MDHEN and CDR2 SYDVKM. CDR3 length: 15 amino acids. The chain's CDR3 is CATWRTSGSTDTQYF. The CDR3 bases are TGTGCCACCTGGAGGACTAGCGGATCCACAGATACGCAGTATTTT. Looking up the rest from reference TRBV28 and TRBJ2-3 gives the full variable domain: DVKVTQSSRYLVKRTGEKVFLECVQDMDHENMFWYRQDPGLGLRLIYFSYDVKMKEKGDIPEGYSVSREKKERFSLILESASTNQTSMYLCATWRTSGSTDTQYFGPGTRLTVL.

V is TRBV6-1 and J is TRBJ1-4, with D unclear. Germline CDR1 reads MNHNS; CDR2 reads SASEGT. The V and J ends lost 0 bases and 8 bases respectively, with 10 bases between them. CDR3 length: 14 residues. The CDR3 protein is CASSEARVVEKLFF. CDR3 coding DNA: TGTGCCAGCAGTGAAGCGCGCGTGGTGGAAAAACTGTTTTTT.

CDR3 coding DNA: TGTGCCAGCAGTTTCCAGGGAACAGCTAATGAAAAACTGTTTTTT. Translated: CASSFQGTANEKLFF. The V and J genes are TRBV28 and TRBJ1-4; the D gene is possibly TRBD1 (5 bases). Trimming shortened V by 3 bases and J by 3 bases, and 11 bases separated the two germline ends. The germline V gene encodes CDR1 MDHEN and CDR2 SYDVKM. The CDR3 loop spans 15 amino acids.

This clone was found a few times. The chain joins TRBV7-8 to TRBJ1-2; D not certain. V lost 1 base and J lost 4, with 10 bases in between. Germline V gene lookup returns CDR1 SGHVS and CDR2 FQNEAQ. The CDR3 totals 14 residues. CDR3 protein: CASSLGATSYGYTF. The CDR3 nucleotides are TGTGCCAGCAGCTTAGGGGCCACAAGCTATGGCTACACCTTC.

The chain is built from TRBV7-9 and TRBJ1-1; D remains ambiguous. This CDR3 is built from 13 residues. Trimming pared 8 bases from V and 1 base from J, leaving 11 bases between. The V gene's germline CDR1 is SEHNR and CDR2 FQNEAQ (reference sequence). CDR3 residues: CASGRHSNTEAFF. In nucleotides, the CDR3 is TGTGCCAGCGGTAGACACTCGAACACTGAAGCTTTCTTT.

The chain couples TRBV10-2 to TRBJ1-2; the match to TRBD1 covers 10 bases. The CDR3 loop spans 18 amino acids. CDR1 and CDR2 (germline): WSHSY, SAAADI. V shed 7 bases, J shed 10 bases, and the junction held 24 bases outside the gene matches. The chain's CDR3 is CASIIEPGQGLMRDTYTF. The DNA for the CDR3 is TGCGCCAGCATTATAGAGCCGGGACAGGGGCTTATGAGAGATACCTACACCTTC.

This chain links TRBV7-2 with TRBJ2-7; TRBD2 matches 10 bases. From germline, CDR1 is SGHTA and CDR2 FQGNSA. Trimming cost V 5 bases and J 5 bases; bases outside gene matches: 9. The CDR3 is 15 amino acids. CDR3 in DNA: TGTGCCAGCAGCCCCATGAGCGGGGGGGCCCACGAGCAGTACTTC. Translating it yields CASSPMSGGAHEQYF.

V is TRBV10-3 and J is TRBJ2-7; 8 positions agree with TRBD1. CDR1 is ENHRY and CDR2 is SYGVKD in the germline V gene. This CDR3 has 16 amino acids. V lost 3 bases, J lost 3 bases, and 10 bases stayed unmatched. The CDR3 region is CAISDMAAGQGYEQYF. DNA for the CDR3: TGTGCCATCAGTGACATGGCGGCAGGACAGGGCTACGAGCAGTACTTC.

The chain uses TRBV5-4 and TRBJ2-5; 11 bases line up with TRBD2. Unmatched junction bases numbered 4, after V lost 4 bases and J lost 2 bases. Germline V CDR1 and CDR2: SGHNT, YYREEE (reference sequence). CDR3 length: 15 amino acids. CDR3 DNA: TGTGCCAGCAGCCTGACTAGCGGGGTACAAGAGACCCAGTACTTC. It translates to CASSLTSGVQETQYF.

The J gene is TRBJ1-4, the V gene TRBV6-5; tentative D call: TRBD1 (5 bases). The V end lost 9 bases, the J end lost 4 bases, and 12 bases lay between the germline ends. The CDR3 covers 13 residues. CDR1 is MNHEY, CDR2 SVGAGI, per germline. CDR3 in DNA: TGTGCCAGTAGCAGGGCCGATAATGAAAAACTGTTTTTT. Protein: CASSRADNEKLFF.

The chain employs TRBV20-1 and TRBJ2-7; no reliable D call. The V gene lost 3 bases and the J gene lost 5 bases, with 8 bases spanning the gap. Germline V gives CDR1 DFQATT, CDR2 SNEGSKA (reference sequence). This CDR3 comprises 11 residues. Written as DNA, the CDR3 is TGCAGTGCTAGCTACGGTAACGAGCAGTACTTC. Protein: CSASYGNEQYF.

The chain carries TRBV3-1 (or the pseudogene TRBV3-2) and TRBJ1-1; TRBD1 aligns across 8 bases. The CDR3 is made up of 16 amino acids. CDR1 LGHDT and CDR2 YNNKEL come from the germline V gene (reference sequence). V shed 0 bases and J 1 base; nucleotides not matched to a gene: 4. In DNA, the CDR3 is TGTGCCAGCAGCCAAGATACCCAGGGGGCGAACACTGAAGCTTTCTTT. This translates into CASSQDTQGANTEAFF.

The CDR3 bases are TGTGCCAGCAGCGTAGATTCTAGCGGGAGTATAAATGAGCAGTTCTTC. Its protein product is CASSVDSSGSINEQFF. The chain links TRBV9 to TRBJ2-1; 10 positions agree with TRBD2. The V segment lost 0 bases and the J segment 7 bases; nucleotides outside the gene matches: 7. This CDR3 region has 16 residues. In germline, CDR1 is SGDLS, CDR2 YYNGEE.

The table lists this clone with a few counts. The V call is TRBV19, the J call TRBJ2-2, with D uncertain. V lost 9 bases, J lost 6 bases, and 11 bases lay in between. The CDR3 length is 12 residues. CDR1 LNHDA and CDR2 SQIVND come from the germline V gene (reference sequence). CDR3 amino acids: CASSYLAGELFF. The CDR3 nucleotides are TGTGCCAGCTCCTATTTAGCCGGGGAGCTGTTTTTT.